This T cell receptor beta chain emerged from a study of blood T cell repertoires in COVID-19 (dated by TCRdb to 2020 to 2022). At the level of the whole study: Collaborator samples came from the United States, Italy and Spain and covered acute and convalescent phases of COVID-19. A de-identified subject ID, COVID-19 status, age in years and sex were almost always included in the sample metadata. Where available, HLA class I and class II types were obtained from metadata supplied by the sample provider rather than from assay-based typing. The repertoires were made available in a free public database intended to serve as a resource for research on the immune response to SARS-CoV-2. The material from the prospective study consisted of cDNA or gDNA derived from T cells, B-cell-depleted T cells, or PBMCs. Samples were obtained from the ongoing ImmuneRACE study (first 160 participants) and from some 1,200 subjects provided by 6 global collaborators. The dataset comprised deeply sampled blood TCRbeta repertoires from subjects exposed to, actively infected with, or recovered from COVID-19.

The immunoSEQ Assay, a bias-controlled multiplex PCR, was used to amplify TCRbeta CDR3 regions from genomic DNA. Concerning the study's data processing: Within the assay, amplification of reference gene primers was used to estimate how many nucleated cells each sample contained. To quantify the absolute abundance of each unique TCRbeta CDR3 rearrangement, sequence reads were collapsed and filtered. Productive Simpson clonality was computed per sample as the square root of Simpson's diversity index over productive rearrangements. In TCRdb, the immuneACCESS table is reduced to in-frame sequences with V and J assigned. These tables do not hold every clone; where another copy was compared, an unresolved V gene accounts for under half, and the others remain unexplained. V and J calls and clone size are those listed in that table; D and trimming were worked out from the DNA. The sample table contains roughly 330,000 clones; only one count was recorded for about 87% of them. The biggest ten clones account for about 5.2% of the sample.

In regard to this clone: Its antigen remains undetermined. Base qualities are not at hand, and no much larger clone is one base apart.

Overall results and qualifications from the work: The amount of clinical and demographic metadata varied by source and participant and was provided uncurated.

In the prospective study, participants were roughly 18 to 90 years old, resided in 25 or so geographic areas of the United States, and were enrolled through a virtual design. In the prospective study, participants were assigned to cohorts based on the clinical history participants reported in a screening survey and a study questionnaire. ImmuneRACE Cohort 3 recovered participants were defined by two consecutive negative NP/OP PCR tests, healthcare professional clearance, or symptom resolution. Mobile phlebotomists in the prospective study collected whole blood, serum and a nasopharyngeal or oropharyngeal swab from every participant. Additional blood draws and questionnaires over an approximately 2-month period could optionally be provided by prospective study participants. Prospective study blood samples were shipped either frozen or at room temperature before DNA extraction. After removal of 4 bases from V and 8 bases from J, the junction retains 3 bases not matched to a gene. Reading from cysteine to phenylalanine, the CDR3 counts 12 amino acids. The entry retains the CDR3 DNA only, 36 bases that are in frame from base 1. The germline V gene encodes CDR1 KGHDR and CDR2 SFDVKD.

The clonotype originates from a woman under 40 who had recovered from COVID-19. The specimen was PBMCs or T cells enriched from blood (not recorded which). The chain employs TRBV24-1 and TRBJ1-2; 7 bases in between match TRBD1. The CDR3 region: CATSETGLGYTF. The DNA sequence reads TGTGCCACCAGTGAGACAGGGTTGGGCTACACCTTC.